Below are 10 T cell receptor beta chains sequenced from a single sample in a study of blood T cell repertoires in COVID-19. Generated by immunoSEQ multiplex PCR, the TCRdb table keeps only in-frame clones and is missing some. The sample lists over 150,000 clones; approximately 86% were seen once. Sequencing was carried out using peripheral blood. The source of these receptors is a woman of 80 years or more with active or convalescent COVID-19.

The chain links TRBV5-1 to TRBJ2-1, with 7 bases identical to TRBD2. Germline V gene sequence: CDR1 SGHRS, CDR2 YFSETQ. V gave up 7 bases and J gave up 9 bases; unmatched junction bases: 16. CDR3 length: 15 residues. The CDR3 DNA is TGCGCCAGCCAGAGCGGGGAGGGCCTACAAGGTGAGCAGTTCTTC. Translation: CASQSGEGLQGEQFF.

CDR3 nucleotides: TGTGCCAGCGCCCCCTGGGACAGAAATTACGAGCAGTACTTC. Amino acids: CASAPWDRNYEQYF. The chain combines TRBV2 with TRBJ2-7; 7 bases map to TRBD1. Germline V lookup: CDR1 SNHLY, CDR2 FYNNEI. V lost 8 bases to trimming and J lost 4 bases; unmatched junction nucleotides: 11. This CDR3 comprises 14 residues.

The rearrangement joins TRBV19 to TRBJ2-5; D is possibly TRBD2 (6 bases). V lost 5 bases and J lost 1, with 8 bases in between. Germline assignment: CDR1 LNHDA and CDR2 SQIVND (reference sequence). This CDR3 has 13 residues. CDR3 region: CASSGGIQETQYF. For the CDR3, the DNA is TGTGCCAGTAGTGGGGGGATCCAAGAGACCCAGTACTTC.

Of note for this clone: Additional DNA sequences in this sample encode the identical CDR3. V and J are TRBV4-1 and TRBJ1-6; TRBD1 is a possible D gene (6 bases). CDR1 is MGHRA and CDR2 is YSYEKL in the germline V gene. V was clipped by 6 bases and J by 15 bases, with 15 bases between them. The CDR3 is 12 amino acids. CDR3 in DNA: TGCGCCAGCAGACAGGGTACGGGGAGCCTCCACTTT. Its protein is CASRQGTGSLHF.

This clone has just a few counts. The chain links TRBV28 to TRBJ1-6; 7 nucleotides line up with TRBD1. V shed 4 bases and J 9 bases; nucleotides not matched to a gene: 6. Per germline, CDR1 MDHEN and CDR2 SYDVKM. The CDR3 is made up of 14 amino acids. CDR3 region: CASSSSGGGSPLHF. The CDR3 region has the DNA TGTGCCAGCAGTTCCTCAGGGGGAGGTTCACCCCTCCACTTT.

This CDR3 reads CASSYLQGISYEQYF. For the CDR3, the DNA is TGTGCCAGCAGTTACCTGCAGGGAATCTCCTACGAGCAGTACTTC. This chain uses TRBV6-5 with TRBJ2-7, with a weak D call TRBD1 (5 bases). The CDR3 runs to 15 residues. Germline CDR1 reads MNHEY; CDR2 reads SVGAGI. Trimming shortened V by 2 bases and J by 0 bases, and 11 bases separated the two germline ends.

The V call is TRBV9, the J call TRBJ2-1, with 12 bases fitting TRBD1. CDR1 and CDR2 (germline): SGDLS, YYNGEE. CDR3 size: 15 residues. Losses at the gene ends were 4 bases for V and 7 bases for J; bases not matched to a gene: 6. The CDR3 loop reads CASSPTGQGANEQFF. CDR3 DNA: TGTGCCAGCAGCCCCACGGGACAGGGGGCTAATGAGCAGTTCTTC. Supplemented by reference TRBV9 and TRBJ2-1, the full variable domain reads DSGVTQTPKHLITATGQRVTLRCSPRSGDLSVYWYQQSLDQGLQFLIQYYNGEERAKGNILERFSAQQFPDLHSELNLSSLELGDSALYFCASSPTGQGANEQFFGPGTRLTVL.

The chain employs TRBV5-1 and TRBJ2-3; no reliable D call. Trimming took 1 base from V and 8 from J, leaving 14 bases between them. This CDR3 has 14 residues. Germline-derived CDR1 and CDR2 are SGHRS and YFSETQ. CDR3: CASSLQTDVGTQYF. DNA of the CDR3: TGCGCCAGCAGCTTGCAAACAGACGTGGGTACGCAGTATTTT. Together with reference TRBV5-1 and TRBJ2-3, the CDR3 gives the full variable domain: KAGVTQTPRYLIKTRGQQVTLSCSPISGHRSVSWYQQTPGQGLQFLFEYFSETQRNKGNFPGRFSGRQFSNSRSEMNVSTLELGDSALYLCASSLQTDVGTQYFGPGTRLTVL.

This chain uses TRBV6-5 with TRBJ1-2; the match to TRBD1 covers 8 bases. J gave up 4 bases and V 6 bases, and 7 bases lay outside the gene matches. The CDR3 extends over 14 amino acids. Germline V CDR1 and CDR2: MNHEY, SVGAGI. In nucleotides, the CDR3 is TGTGCCAGCAGAACAGGACAGGGTAGCTATGGCTACACCTTC. It is translated as CASRTGQGSYGYTF.

The CDR3 loop reads CASSLATGTHEQYF. CDR3 in DNA: TGCGCCAGCAGCTTGGCAACAGGGACCCACGAGCAGTACTTC. V is TRBV5-1 and J is TRBJ2-7; tentatively, D is TRBD1 (6 bases). Germline CDR1 and CDR2: SGHRS and YFSETQ. The CDR3 sequence is 14 residues long. V gave up 0 bases and J gave up 5 bases, with 12 bases separating them.